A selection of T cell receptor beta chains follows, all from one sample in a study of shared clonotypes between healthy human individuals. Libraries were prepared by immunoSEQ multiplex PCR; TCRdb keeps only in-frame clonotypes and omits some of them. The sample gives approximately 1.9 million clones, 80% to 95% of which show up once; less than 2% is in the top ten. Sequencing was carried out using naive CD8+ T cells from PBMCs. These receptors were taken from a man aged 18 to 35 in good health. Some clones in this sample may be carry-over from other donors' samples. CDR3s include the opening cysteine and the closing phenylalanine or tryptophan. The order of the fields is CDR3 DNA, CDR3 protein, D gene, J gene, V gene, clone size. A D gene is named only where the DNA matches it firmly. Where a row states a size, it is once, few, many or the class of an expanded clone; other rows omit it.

CDR3nt: TGTGCCACCAGCAGGCCGGCGGGGCTCGAGCAGTACTTC
CDR3aa: CATSRPAGLEQYF
d_gene: NA
j_gene: TRBJ2-7
v_gene: TRBV15
abundance: NA

CDR3nt: TGTGCCAGCAGTCCTGAGAGCTCCTACGAGCAGTACTTC
CDR3aa: CASSPESSYEQYF
d_gene: NA
j_gene: TRBJ2-7
v_gene: TRBV6-6
abundance: NA

CDR3nt: TGTGCCAGCAGCTTGGGGGCACTTGGGGAAAAACTGTTTTTT
CDR3aa: CASSLGALGEKLFF
d_gene: NA
j_gene: TRBJ1-4
v_gene: TRBV11-2
abundance: NA

CDR3nt: TGTGCCAGCAGCCCCCGAACCCTTGGGGATGAGCAGTTCTTC
CDR3aa: CASSPRTLGDEQFF
d_gene: NA
j_gene: TRBJ2-1
v_gene: TRBV9
abundance: once

CDR3nt: TGTGCCAGCAGTTATGGGACTAGCGGGAGAGGGTGCTACAATGAGCAGTTCTTC
CDR3aa: CASSYGTSGRGCYNEQFF
d_gene: TRBD2
j_gene: TRBJ2-1
v_gene: TRBV6-7
abundance: NA

CDR3nt: TGTGCCAGCAGCTATGCCGGGACGGTGGAGACCCAGTACTTC
CDR3aa: CASSYAGTVETQYF
d_gene: NA
j_gene: TRBJ2-5
v_gene: TRBV5-6
abundance: NA

CDR3nt: TGTGCCAGCAGTGGTTTACTAGCCGCGCAGTCCTACGAGCAGTACTTC
CDR3aa: CASSGLLAAQSYEQYF
d_gene: NA
j_gene: TRBJ2-7
v_gene: TRBV6-1
abundance: NA

CDR3nt: TGTGCCAGCAGCTTAGGACCTGCTGGGGCCAACGTCCTGACTTTC
CDR3aa: CASSLGPAGANVLTF
d_gene: NA
j_gene: TRBJ2-6
v_gene: TRBV11-2
abundance: NA

CDR3nt: TGCGCCAGCAGCTATACAGGGTGGGATGAGCAGTTCTTC
CDR3aa: CASSYTGWDEQFF
d_gene: NA
j_gene: TRBJ2-1
v_gene: TRBV5-1
abundance: NA

CDR3nt: TGTGCCAGCAGTTTATTAGCGGGTTCCTACAATGAGCAGTTCTTC
CDR3aa: CASSLLAGSYNEQFF
d_gene: TRBD2
j_gene: TRBJ2-1
v_gene: TRBV28
abundance: NA

CDR3nt: TGTGCCAGCAGTGCCTCCAGGGGAAGGAGCGCTGAAGCTTTCTTT
CDR3aa: CASSASRGRSAEAFF
d_gene: NA
j_gene: TRBJ1-1
v_gene: TRBV6-1
abundance: NA

CDR3nt: TGTGCCAGTAGTACCGGAAGGACAGTCACAGATACGCAGTATTTT
CDR3aa: CASSTGRTVTDTQYF
d_gene: NA
j_gene: TRBJ2-3
v_gene: TRBV19
abundance: NA

CDR3nt: TGCGCCAGCAGCCTAGGCTGGACCTACGAGCAGTACTTC
CDR3aa: CASSLGWTYEQYF
d_gene: NA
j_gene: TRBJ2-7
v_gene: TRBV4-3
abundance: NA

CDR3nt: TGTGCCAGCAGTCGTCCCGGACGTTACTACGAGCAGTACTTC
CDR3aa: CASSRPGRYYEQYF
d_gene: NA
j_gene: TRBJ2-7
v_gene: TRBV27
abundance: NA

CDR3nt: TGTGCCAGCAGCCATGGGACTAGCTACACGGGGGGAAACGAGCAGTACTTC
CDR3aa: CASSHGTSYTGGNEQYF
d_gene: TRBD2
j_gene: TRBJ2-7
v_gene: TRBV9
abundance: NA

CDR3nt: TGTGCCAGCAGTTCGGGACGGAAGAATGAGCAGTTCTTC
CDR3aa: CASSSGRKNEQFF
d_gene: NA
j_gene: TRBJ2-1
v_gene: TRBV28
abundance: NA

CDR3nt: TGTGCCACCAGACAACAGGGGCGCGATCAGCCCCAGCATTTT
CDR3aa: CATRQQGRDQPQHF
d_gene: TRBD1
j_gene: TRBJ1-5
v_gene: TRBV15
abundance: NA

CDR3nt: TGTGCCAGCAGCGTAGGCATCGGGGGGAAGGAGCAGTTCTTC
CDR3aa: CASSVGIGGKEQFF
d_gene: TRBD2
j_gene: TRBJ2-1
v_gene: TRBV9
abundance: NA

CDR3nt: TGTGCCAGCAGTTTAGCCCCCCTCGGCGTCGAGCAGTACTTC
CDR3aa: CASSLAPLGVEQYF
d_gene: NA
j_gene: TRBJ2-7
v_gene: TRBV27
abundance: NA

CDR3nt: TGTGCCACCAGGGGGAATGAAAAACTGTTTTTT
CDR3aa: CATRGNEKLFF
d_gene: TRBD1
j_gene: TRBJ1-4
v_gene: TRBV19
abundance: NA

CDR3nt: TGCGCCAGCAGCCAGGGTTGGCAGGGGAATCCCTATGGCTACACCTTC
CDR3aa: CASSQGWQGNPYGYTF
d_gene: NA
j_gene: TRBJ1-2
v_gene: TRBV4-1
abundance: once

CDR3nt: TGTGCCAGCAGCTTAAGGGACACCCATGTCTTC
CDR3aa: CASSLRDTHVF
d_gene: NA
j_gene: TRBJ2-7
v_gene: TRBV11-2
abundance: NA

CDR3nt: TGCGCCAGCAGCATACCGGGACAGGCCTCCTACGAGCAGTACTTC
CDR3aa: CASSIPGQASYEQYF
d_gene: TRBD1
j_gene: TRBJ2-7
v_gene: TRBV5-1
abundance: NA

CDR3nt: TGTGCCAGTAGTATAGTTACTGGGCAGCCCCAGCATTTT
CDR3aa: CASSIVTGQPQHF
d_gene: NA
j_gene: TRBJ1-5
v_gene: TRBV19
abundance: NA

CDR3nt: TGTGCCAGCAGTGCCGGGATCAACTATGGCTACACCTTC
CDR3aa: CASSAGINYGYTF
d_gene: NA
j_gene: TRBJ1-2
v_gene: TRBV5-6
abundance: NA

CDR3nt: TGTGCCAGCAGCCTACGGGACGGATTAAACTACGAGCAGTACTTC
CDR3aa: CASSLRDGLNYEQYF
d_gene: NA
j_gene: TRBJ2-7
v_gene: TRBV9
abundance: NA

CDR3nt: TGTGCCAGCAGTGAGGGAGGGAATGGCTACACCTTC
CDR3aa: CASSEGGNGYTF
d_gene: NA
j_gene: TRBJ1-2
v_gene: TRBV2
abundance: NA